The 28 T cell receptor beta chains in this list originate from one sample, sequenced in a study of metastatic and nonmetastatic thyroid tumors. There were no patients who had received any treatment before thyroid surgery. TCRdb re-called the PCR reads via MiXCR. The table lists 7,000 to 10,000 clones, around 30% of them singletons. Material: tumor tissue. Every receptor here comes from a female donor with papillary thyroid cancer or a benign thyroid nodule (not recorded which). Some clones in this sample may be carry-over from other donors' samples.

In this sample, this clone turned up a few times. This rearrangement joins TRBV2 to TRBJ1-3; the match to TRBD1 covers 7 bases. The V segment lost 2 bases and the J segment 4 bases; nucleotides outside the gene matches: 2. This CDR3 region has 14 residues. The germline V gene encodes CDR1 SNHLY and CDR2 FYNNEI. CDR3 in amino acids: CASSETGEGNTIYF. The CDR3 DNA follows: TGTGCCAGCAGTGAAACAGGGGAGGGAAACACCATATATTTT.

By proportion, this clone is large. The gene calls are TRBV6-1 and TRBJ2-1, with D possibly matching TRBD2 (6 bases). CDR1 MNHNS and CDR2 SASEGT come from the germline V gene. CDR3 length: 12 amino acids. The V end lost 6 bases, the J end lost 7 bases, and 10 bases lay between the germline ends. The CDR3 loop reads CASRTGENEQFF. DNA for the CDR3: TGTGCCAGCAGAACGGGGGAGAATGAGCAGTTCTTC.

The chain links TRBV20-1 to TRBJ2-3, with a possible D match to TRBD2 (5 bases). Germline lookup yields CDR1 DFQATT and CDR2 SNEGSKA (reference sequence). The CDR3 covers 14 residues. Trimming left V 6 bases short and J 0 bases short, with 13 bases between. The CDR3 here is CSAQLGGSTDTQYF. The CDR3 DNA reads TGCAGTGCCCAATTGGGCGGGAGCACAGATACGCAGTATTTT.

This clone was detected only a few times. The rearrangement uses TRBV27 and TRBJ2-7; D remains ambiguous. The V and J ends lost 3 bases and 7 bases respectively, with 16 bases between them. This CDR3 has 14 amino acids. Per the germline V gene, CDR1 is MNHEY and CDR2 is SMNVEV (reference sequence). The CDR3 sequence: CASSFSGPHREQYF. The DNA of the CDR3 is TGTGCCAGCAGTTTTTCCGGACCCCATCGAGAGCAGTACTTC.

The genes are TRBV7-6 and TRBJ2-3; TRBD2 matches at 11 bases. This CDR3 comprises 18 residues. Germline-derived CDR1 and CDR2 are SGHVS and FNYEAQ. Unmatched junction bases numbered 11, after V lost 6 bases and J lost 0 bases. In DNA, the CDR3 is TGTGCCAGCAGTTCCATGGGACTAGCGGAGGCTAGCACAGATACGCAGTATTTT. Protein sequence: CASSSMGLAEASTDTQYF.

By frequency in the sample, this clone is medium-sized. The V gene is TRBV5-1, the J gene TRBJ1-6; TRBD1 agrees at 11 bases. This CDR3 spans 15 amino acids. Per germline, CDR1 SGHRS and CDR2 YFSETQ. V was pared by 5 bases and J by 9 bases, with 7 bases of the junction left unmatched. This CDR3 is CASSEWGQGVSPLHF. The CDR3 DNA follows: TGCGCCAGCAGTGAGTGGGGACAGGGGGTTTCACCCCTCCACTTT.

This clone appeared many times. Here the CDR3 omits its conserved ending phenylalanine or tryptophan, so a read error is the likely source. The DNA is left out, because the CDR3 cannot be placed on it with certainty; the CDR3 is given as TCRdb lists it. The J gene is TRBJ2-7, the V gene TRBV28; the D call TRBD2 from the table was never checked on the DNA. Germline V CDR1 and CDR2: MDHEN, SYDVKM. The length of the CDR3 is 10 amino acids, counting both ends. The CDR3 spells CASSPEGPSG.

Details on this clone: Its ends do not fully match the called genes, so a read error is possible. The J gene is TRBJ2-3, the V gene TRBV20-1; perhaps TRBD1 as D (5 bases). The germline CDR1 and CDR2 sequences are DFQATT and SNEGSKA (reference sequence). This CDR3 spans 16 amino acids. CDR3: CSATTARQSSTDAQYF. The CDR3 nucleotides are TGCAGTGCTACCACCGCGAGACAGAGCAGCACAGATGCGCAGTATTTT.

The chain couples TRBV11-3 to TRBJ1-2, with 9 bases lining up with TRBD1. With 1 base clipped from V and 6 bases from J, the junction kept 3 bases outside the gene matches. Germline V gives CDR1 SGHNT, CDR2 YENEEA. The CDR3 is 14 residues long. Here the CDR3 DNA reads TGTGCCAGCAGCTTAGGACAGGGGGTCGATGGCTACACCTTC. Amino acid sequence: CASSLGQGVDGYTF. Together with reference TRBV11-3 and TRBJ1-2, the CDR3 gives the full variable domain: EAGVVQSPRYKIIEKKQPVAFWCNPISGHNTLYWYLQNLGQGPELLIRYENEEAVDDSQLPKDRFSAERLKGVDSTLKIQPAELGDSAVYLCASSLGQGVDGYTFGSGTRLTVV.

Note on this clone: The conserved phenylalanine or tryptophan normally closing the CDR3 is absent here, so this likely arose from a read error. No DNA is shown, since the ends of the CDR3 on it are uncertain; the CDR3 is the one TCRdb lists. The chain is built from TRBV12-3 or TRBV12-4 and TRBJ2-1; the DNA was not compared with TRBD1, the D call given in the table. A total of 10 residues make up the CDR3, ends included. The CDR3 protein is CASRLTPGNT.

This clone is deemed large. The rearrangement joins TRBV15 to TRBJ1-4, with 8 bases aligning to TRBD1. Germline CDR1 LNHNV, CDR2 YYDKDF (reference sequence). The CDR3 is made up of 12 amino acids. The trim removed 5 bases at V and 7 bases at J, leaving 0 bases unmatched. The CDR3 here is CATSGQGEKLFF. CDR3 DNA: TGTGCCACCAGCGGACAGGGTGAAAAACTGTTTTTT.

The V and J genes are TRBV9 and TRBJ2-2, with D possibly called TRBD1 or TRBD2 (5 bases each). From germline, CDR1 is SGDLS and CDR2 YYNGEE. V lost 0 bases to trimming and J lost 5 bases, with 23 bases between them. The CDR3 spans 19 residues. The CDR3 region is CASSVGLWARGGGTGELFF. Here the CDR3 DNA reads TGTGCCAGCAGCGTAGGTCTCTGGGCGAGGGGTGGAGGAACCGGGGAGCTGTTTTTT. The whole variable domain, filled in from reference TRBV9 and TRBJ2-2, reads DSGVTQTPKHLITATGQRVTLRCSPRSGDLSVYWYQQSLDQGLQFLIQYYNGEERAKGNILERFSAQQFPDLHSELNLSSLELGDSALYFCASSVGLWARGGGTGELFFGEGSRLTVL.

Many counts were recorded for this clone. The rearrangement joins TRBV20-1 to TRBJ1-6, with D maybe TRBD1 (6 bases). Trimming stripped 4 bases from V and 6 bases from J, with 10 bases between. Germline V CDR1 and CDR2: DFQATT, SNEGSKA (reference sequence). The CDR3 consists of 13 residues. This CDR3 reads CSAMGHLNSPLHF. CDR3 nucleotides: TGCAGTGCTATGGGACACCTTAATTCACCCCTCCACTTT.

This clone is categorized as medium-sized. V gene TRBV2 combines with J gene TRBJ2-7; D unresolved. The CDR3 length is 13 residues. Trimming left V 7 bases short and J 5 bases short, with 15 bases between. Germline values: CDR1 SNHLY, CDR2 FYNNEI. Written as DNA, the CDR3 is TGTGCCAGCAAAGGTCCGCACCGTCACGAGCAGTACTTC. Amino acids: CASKGPHRHEQYF.

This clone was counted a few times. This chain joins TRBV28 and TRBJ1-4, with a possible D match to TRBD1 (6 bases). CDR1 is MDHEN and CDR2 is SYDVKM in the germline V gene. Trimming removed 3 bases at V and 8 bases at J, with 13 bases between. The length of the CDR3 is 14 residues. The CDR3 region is CASSFDRPLEKLFF. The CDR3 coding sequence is TGTGCCAGCAGTTTCGACAGGCCCTTGGAAAAACTGTTTTTT.

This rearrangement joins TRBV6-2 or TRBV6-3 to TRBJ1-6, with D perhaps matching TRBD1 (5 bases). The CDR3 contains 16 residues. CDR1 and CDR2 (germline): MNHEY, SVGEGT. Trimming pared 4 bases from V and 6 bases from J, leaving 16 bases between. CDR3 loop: CASSSAGSSSNSPLHF. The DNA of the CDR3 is TGTGCCAGCAGTTCGGCAGGGAGTTCTAGTAATTCACCCCTCCACTTT.

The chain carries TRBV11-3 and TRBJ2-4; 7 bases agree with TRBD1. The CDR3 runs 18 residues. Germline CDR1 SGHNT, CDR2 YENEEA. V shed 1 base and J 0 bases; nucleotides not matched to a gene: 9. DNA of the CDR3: TGTGCCAGCAGCTTAGCGGGAACAGGGGTTATAGCCAAAAACATTCAGTACTTC. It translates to CASSLAGTGVIAKNIQYF.

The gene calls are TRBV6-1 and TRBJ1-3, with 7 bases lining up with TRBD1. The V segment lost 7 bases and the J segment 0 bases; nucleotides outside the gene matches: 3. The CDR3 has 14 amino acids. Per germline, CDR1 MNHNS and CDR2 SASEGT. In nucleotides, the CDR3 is TGTGCCAGCAAGGACAGGCTCTCTGGAAACACCATATATTTT. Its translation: CASKDRLSGNTIYF.

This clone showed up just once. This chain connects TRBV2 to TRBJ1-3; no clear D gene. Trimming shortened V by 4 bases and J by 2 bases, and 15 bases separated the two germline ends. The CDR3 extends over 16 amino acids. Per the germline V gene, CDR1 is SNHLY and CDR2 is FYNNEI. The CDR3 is CASSAGGISPGNTIYF. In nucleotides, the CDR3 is TGTGCCAGCAGTGCAGGTGGGATAAGCCCTGGAAACACCATATATTTT.

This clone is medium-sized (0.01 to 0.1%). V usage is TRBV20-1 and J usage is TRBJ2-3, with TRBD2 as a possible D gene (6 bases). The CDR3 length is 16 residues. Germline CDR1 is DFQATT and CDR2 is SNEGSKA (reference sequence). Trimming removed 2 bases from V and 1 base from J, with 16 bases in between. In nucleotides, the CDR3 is TGCAGTGCTAGACGCGGGAACATAACCCGCACAGATACGCAGTATTTT. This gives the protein CSARRGNITRTDTQYF.

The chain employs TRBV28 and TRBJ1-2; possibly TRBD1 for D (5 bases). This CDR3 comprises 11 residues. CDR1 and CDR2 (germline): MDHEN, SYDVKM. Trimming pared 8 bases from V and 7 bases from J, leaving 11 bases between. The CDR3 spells CASGALGGYTF. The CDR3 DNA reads TGTGCCAGCGGGGCACTGGGTGGCTACACCTTC.

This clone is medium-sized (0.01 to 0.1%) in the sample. The CDR3 DNA is TGTGCCAGCAGCCAATTCAGAACAGGGGAGGAAGAGACCCAGTACTTC. Amino acid sequence: CASSQFRTGEEETQYF. J is TRBJ2-5 and V is TRBV3-1, with D perhaps TRBD1 (7 bases). This CDR3 is built from 16 residues. Germline V lookup: CDR1 LGHDT, CDR2 YNNKEL (reference sequence). V lost 2 bases and J 3 bases, leaving 16 bases between the germline ends.

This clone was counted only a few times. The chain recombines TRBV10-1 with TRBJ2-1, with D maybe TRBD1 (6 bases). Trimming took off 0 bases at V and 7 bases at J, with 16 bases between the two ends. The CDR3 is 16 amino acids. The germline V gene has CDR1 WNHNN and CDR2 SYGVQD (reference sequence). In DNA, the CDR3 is TGCGCCAGCAGTGAGTCGATCGGCAGGGGAGATAATGAGCAGTTCTTC. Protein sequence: CASSESIGRGDNEQFF.

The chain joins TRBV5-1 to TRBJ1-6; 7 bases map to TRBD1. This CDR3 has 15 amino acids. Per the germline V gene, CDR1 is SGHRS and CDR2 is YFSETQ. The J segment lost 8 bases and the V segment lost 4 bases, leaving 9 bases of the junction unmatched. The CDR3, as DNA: TGCGCCAGCAGCCTCGTCGCAGGGGGGGATTCACCCCTCCACTTT. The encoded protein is CASSLVAGGDSPLHF.

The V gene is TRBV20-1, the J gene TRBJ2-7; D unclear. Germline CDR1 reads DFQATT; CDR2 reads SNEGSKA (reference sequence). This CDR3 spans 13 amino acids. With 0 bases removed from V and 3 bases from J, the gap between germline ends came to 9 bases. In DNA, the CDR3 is TGCAGTGCTAGAGATGGCGACTTCTACGAGCAGTACGTC. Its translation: CSARDGDFYEQYV.

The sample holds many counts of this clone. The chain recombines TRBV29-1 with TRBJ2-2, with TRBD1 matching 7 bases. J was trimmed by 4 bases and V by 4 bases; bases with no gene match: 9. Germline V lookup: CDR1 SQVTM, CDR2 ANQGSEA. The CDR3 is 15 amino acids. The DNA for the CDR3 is TGCAGCGTTGGATCGGGACAGTCCTTCACCGGGGAGCTGTTTTTT. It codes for CSVGSGQSFTGELFF.

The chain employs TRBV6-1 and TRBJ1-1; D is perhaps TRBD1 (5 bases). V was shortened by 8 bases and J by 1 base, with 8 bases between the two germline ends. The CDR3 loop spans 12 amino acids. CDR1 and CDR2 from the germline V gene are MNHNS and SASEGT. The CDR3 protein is CASGTGNTEAFF. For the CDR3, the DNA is TGTGCCAGCGGTACAGGGAACACTGAAGCTTTCTTT.

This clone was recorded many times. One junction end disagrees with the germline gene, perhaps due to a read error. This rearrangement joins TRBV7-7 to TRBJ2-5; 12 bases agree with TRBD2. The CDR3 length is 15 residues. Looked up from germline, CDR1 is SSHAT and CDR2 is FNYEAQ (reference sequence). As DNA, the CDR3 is TGTGCTAGCAGCTTAGGGCTAGCGGGGGGGGAGACCCAGTACTTC. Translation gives CASSLGLAGGETQYF.